This TCR beta chain is from a study of blood T cell repertoires in COVID-19. In the study overall: T cells, B-cell-depleted T cells, or PBMCs provided the cDNA or gDNA that served as material.

Repertoires were generated with immunoSEQ multiplex PCR, while TCRdb's copy carries only in-frame clones and drops some. This repertoire shows some 100,000 clones, 70% to 80% found once; its top ten account for 5% to 7.5%. The V gene lost 11 bases and the J gene lost 9 bases, with 20 bases spanning the gap. Germline CDR1 SEHNR, CDR2 FQNEAQ (reference sequence). The CDR3 loop spans 14 amino acids. The sequence came from a man between 65 and 85 years old with acute or convalescent COVID-19. Sample: peripheral blood. The chain recombines TRBV7-9 with TRBJ1-6; TRBD1 is a possible D gene (6 bases). CDR3: CAGADGTRGSPLHF. CDR3 in DNA: TGTGCCGGCGCTGACGGGACCAGGGGTTCACCCCTCCACTTT. Full variable domain (rest looked up from reference TRBV7-9 and TRBJ1-6): DTGVSQNPRHKITKRGQNVTFRCDPISEHNRLYWYRQTLGQGPEFLTYFQNEAQLEKSRLLSDRFSAERPKGSFSTLEIQRTEQGDSAMYLCAGADGTRGSPLHFGNGTRLTVT.